This T cell receptor beta chain was documented in a study of blood T cell repertoires in COVID-19 (TCRdb year 2020). About the investigation overall: Samples covering the acute and convalescent phases of COVID-19 were provided by collaborators in the United States, Italy and Spain. The prospective study material was composed of cDNA or gDNA derived from T cells, B-cell-depleted T cells, or PBMCs. Deeply sampled blood TCRbeta repertoires from subjects exposed to, actively infected with, or recovered from COVID-19 were included in the dataset. The repertoires were released in a freely available public database meant as a resource for research on the immune response to SARS-CoV-2. The samples were drawn from two sources: the first 160 participants of the ongoing ImmuneRACE study, and 950 to 1,500 subjects contributed by 6 global collaborators. The sample metadata nearly always contained a de-identified subject ID, COVID-19 status, age in years and sex. Where HLA class I and class II types were available, the types were taken from metadata supplied by the sample provider, not from assay-based typing. The paper as a whole reports these results and caveats: The amount of clinical and demographic metadata varied by source and participant and was provided uncurated.

The germline V gene provides CDR1 SNHLY and CDR2 FYNNEI. The CDR3 runs 13 residues from the cysteine to the phenylalanine. Here the CDR3 DNA is all that survives: 39 bases in frame from base 1. V is cut back by 6 bases and J by 9 bases, with 5 bases in the junction unmatched. A remark on this clone: The target of this receptor is not known. Base qualities are not at hand, and no much larger clone is one base apart.

Collaborating institutions collected whole blood in K2EDTA tubes following their own protocols. For TCRbeta analysis, collaborator samples were shipped as frozen whole blood, as isolated PBMCs, or as DNA extracted from either sample type. TCRbeta CDR3 regions were amplified from genomic DNA using the immunoSEQ Assay, a bias-controlled multiplex PCR. The paper's processing steps were these. The number of nucleated cells in each sample was estimated by amplification of reference gene primers within the assay. To quantify the absolute abundance of each unique TCRbeta CDR3 rearrangement, sequence reads were collapsed and filtered. Productive Simpson clonality was computed per sample as the square root of Simpson's diversity index over productive rearrangements. The table was pulled from immuneACCESS by TCRdb, which kept in-frame rearrangements only. Such tables lose some clones; where checked, under half of the loss comes from unresolved V genes, and the rest has no known cause. From that table come the V and J calls and clone size; the DNA was used to work out D and trimming. Counted in this sample were 90,000 to 120,000 clones; about 86% of them appeared once. Clones ranked in the top ten supply approximately 3.5% of the sample.

This TCR was recovered from a woman of 80 years or more with active or convalescent COVID-19. The chain couples TRBV2 to TRBJ1-6; 7 of the junction bases match TRBD1. What was sequenced was peripheral blood. The nucleotides are TGTGCCAGCAGGCGACAGGGTAGTTCACCCCTCCACTTT. Its protein is CASRRQGSSPLHF.